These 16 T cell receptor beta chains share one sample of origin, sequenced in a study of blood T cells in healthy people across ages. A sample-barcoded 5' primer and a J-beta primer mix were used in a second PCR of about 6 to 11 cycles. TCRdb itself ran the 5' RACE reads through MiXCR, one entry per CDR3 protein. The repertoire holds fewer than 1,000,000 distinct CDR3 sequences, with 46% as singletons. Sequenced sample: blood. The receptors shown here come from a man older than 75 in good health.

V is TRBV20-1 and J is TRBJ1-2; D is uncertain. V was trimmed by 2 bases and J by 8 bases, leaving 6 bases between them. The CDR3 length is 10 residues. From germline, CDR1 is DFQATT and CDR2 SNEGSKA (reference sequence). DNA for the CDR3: TGCAGTGCTAGAATGGGAGGCTACACCTTC. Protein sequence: CSARMGGYTF.

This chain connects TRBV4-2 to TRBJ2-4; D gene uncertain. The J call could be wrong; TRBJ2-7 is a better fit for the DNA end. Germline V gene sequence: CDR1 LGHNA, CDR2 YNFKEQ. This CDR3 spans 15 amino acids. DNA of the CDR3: TGTGCCAGCAGCCCTTTATCATGGGCAACCTACGAGCAGTACTTC. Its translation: CASSPLSWATYEQYF.

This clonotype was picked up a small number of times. The CDR3 loop is CASTLTGPGANVLTF. The CDR3 DNA sequence: TGTGCCAGCACCCTTACAGGGCCTGGGGCCAACGTCCTGACTTTC. The chain recombines TRBV4-2 with TRBJ2-6; a possible D gene is TRBD1 (6 bases). V lost 7 bases and J lost 2, with 12 bases in between. The CDR3 has 15 amino acids. Germline values: CDR1 LGHNA, CDR2 YNFKEQ.

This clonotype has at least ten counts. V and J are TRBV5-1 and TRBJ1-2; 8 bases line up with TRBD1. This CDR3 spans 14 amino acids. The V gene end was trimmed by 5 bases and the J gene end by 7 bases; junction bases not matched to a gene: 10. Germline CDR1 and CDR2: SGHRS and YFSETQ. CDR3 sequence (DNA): TGCGCCAGCAGTCCGGACAGGGTGGATAGTGGCTACACCTTC. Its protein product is CASSPDRVDSGYTF.

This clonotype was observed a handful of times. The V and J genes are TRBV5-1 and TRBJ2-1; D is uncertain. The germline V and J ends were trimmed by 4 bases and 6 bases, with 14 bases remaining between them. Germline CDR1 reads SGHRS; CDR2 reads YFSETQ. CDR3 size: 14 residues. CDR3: CASSLVISANEQFF. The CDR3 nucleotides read TGCGCCAGCAGCCTGGTGATAAGCGCCAATGAGCAGTTCTTC.

The CDR3 loop is CASTISGSLRTSYNEQFF. As DNA, the CDR3 is TGTGCCAGCACCATTAGCGGGAGTCTACGTACCTCCTACAATGAGCAGTTCTTC. This sequence joins TRBV12-3 or TRBV12-4 and TRBJ2-1, with 9 bases aligning to TRBD2. With V trimmed by 7 bases and J by 0 bases, 13 bases remained unmatched. CDR3 length: 18 residues.

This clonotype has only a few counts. This chain's CDR3 is CASSQAPGTVLDGYTF. CDR3 sequence (DNA): TGCGCCAGCAGCCAGGCCCCCGGGACAGTATTGGATGGCTACACCTTC. The chain links TRBV4-3 to TRBJ1-2; 7 bases line up with TRBD1. Trimming cost V 3 bases and J 6 bases; bases outside gene matches: 13. The CDR3 contains 16 residues. Germline-derived CDR1 and CDR2 are LGHNA and YSLEER.

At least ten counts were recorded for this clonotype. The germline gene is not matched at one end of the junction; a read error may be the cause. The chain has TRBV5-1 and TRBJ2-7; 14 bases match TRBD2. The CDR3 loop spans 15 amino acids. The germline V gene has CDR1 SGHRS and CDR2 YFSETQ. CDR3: CASSLGTSGSHEQYF. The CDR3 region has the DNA TGTGCCAGCAGTCTAGGGACTAGCGGGAGTCACGAGCAGTACTTC.

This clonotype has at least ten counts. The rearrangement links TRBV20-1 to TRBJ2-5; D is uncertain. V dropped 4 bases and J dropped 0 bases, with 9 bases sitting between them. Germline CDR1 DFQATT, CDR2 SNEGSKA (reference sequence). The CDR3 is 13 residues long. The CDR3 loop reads CSAMIVNQETQYF. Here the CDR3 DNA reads TGCAGTGCTATGATAGTAAACCAAGAGACCCAGTACTTC.

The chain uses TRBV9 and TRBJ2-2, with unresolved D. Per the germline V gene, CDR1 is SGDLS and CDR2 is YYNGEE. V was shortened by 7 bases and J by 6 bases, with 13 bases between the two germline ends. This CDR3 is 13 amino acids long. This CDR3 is CASQKRQAGELFF. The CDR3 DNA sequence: TGTGCCAGCCAGAAACGTCAAGCCGGGGAGCTGTTTTTT.

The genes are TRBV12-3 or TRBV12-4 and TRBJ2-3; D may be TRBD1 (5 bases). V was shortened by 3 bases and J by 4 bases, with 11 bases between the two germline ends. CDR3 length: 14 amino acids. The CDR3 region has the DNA TGTGCCAGCAGTTTCACCAGGGTAGCAGATACGCAGTATTTT. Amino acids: CASSFTRVADTQYF.

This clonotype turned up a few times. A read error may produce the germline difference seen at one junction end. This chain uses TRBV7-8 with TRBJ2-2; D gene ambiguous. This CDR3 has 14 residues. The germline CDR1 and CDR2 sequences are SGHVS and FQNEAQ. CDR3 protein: CASNLRQNTGELFF. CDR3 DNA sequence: TGTGCCAGCAACTTACGCCAGAACACCGGGGAGCTGTTTTTT.

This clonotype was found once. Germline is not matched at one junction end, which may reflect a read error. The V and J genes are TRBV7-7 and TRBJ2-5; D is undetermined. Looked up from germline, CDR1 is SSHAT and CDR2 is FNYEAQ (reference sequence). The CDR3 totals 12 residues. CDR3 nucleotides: TGTGCTAGCAGCCCCCTGCCAGAGACCCAGTACTTC. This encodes CASSPLPETQYF.

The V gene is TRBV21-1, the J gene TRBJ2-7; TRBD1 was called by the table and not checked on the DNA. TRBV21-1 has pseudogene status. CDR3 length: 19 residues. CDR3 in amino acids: CASSKNRTRWDVVFYEQYF. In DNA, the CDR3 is TGTGCCAGCAGCAAAAACCGAACTCGGTGGGACGTCGTCTTCTACGAGCAGTACTTC.

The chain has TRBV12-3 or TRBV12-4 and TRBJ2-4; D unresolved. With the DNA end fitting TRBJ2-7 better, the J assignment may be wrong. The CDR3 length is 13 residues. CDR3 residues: CASRPDHRDEQYF. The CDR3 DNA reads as TGTGCCAGCAGACCGGACCATAGGGACGAGCAGTACTTC.

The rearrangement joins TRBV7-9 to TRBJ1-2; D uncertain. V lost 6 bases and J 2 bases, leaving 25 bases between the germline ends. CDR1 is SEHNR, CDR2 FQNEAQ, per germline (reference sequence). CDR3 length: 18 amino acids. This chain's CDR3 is CASRTVHYTEGKNYGYTF. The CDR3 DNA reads TGTGCCAGCAGAACAGTCCACTATACCGAAGGAAAAAACTATGGCTACACCTTC.